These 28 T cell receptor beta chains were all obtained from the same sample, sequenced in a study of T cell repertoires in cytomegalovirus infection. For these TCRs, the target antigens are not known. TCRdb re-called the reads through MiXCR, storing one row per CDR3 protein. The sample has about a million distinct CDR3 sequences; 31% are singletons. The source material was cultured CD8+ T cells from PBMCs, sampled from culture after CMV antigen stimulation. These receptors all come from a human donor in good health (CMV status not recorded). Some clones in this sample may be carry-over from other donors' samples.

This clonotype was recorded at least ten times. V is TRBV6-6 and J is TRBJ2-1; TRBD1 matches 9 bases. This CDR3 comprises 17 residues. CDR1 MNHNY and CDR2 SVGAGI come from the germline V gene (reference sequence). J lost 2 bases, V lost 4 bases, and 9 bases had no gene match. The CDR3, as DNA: TGTGCCAGCAGTTTTTACCGGGACAGGGCCACCTACAATGAGCAGTTCTTC. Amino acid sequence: CASSFYRDRATYNEQFF.

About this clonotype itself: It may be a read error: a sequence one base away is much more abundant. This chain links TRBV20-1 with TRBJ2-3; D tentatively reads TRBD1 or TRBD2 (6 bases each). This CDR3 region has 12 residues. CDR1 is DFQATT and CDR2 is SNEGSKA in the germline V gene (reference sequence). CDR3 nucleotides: TGCAGCTCGGACCGGGGGCAAGATACGCAGTATTTT. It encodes CSSDRGQDTQYF.

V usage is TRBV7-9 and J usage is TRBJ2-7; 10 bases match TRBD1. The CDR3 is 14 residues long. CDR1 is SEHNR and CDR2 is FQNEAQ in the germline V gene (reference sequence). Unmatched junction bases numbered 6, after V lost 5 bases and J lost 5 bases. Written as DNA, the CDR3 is TGTGCCAGCAGCCAGACAGGGGGCCTCCACGAGCAGTACTTC. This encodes CASSQTGGLHEQYF.

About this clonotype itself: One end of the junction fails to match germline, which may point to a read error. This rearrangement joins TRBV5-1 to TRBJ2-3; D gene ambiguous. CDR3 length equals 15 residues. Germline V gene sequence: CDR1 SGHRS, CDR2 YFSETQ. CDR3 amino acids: CASNLDQARPDTQYF. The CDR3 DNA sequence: TGCGCCAGCAACTTGGATCAGGCCCGACCAGATACGCAGTATTTT.

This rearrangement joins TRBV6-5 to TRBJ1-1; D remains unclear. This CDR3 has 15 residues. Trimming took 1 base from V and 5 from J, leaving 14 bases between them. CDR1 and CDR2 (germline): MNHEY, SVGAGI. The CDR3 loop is CASSYLAWVNTEAFF. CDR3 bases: TGTGCCAGCAGTTACTTGGCCTGGGTAAATACTGAAGCTTTCTTT.

CDR3 loop: CASSYYRGSTQETQYF. CDR3 nucleotide sequence: TGTGCCAGCAGTTACTACAGGGGAAGTACCCAAGAGACCCAGTACTTC. This sequence joins TRBV6-2 or TRBV6-3 and TRBJ2-5; TRBD1 aligns across 7 bases. The junction had 6 bases not matched to a gene; V was cut back by 1 base and J by 1 base. The germline V gene encodes CDR1 MNHEY and CDR2 SVGEGT. The CDR3 is 16 residues long.

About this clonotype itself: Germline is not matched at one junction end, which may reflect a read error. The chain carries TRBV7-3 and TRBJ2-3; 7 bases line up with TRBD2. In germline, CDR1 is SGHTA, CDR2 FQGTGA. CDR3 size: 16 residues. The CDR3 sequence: CANSSERGVKSDTQYF. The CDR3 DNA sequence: TGTGCCAACAGCTCCGAACGGGGGGTGAAATCAGATACGCAGTATTTT.

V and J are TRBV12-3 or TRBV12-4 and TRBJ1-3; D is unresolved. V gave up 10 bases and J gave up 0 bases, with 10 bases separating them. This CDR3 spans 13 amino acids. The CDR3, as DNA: TGTGCCAACTGGGGAGGCTCTGGAAACACCATATATTTT. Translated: CANWGGSGNTIYF.

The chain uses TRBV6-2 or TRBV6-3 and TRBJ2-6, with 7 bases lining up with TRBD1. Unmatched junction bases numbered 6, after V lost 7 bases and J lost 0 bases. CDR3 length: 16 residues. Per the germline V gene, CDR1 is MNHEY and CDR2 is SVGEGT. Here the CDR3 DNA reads TGTGCCAGCAAATGGGACAGCACCTCTGGGGCCAACGTCCTGACTTTC. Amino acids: CASKWDSTSGANVLTF.

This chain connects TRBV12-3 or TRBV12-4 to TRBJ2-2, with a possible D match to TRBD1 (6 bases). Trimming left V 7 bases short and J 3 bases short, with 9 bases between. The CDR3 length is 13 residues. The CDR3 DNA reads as TGTGCCAGCAAGGACAGCGACACCGGGGAGCTGTTTTTT. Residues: CASKDSDTGELFF.

The CDR3 bases are TGCGCCAGCAGCAACGGGACTAGCGGTGGAGATACGCAGTATTTT. It is translated as CASSNGTSGGDTQYF. The rearrangement uses TRBV5-1 and TRBJ2-3; 11 bases line up with TRBD2. Germline V lookup: CDR1 SGHRS, CDR2 YFSETQ. Trimming cost V 4 bases and J 5 bases; bases outside gene matches: 6. There are 15 residues in the CDR3. Using reference TRBV5-1 and TRBJ2-3 for the parts outside the CDR3, the full variable domain is KAGVTQTPRYLIKTRGQQVTLSCSPISGHRSVSWYQQTPGQGLQFLFEYFSETQRNKGNFPGRFSGRQFSNSRSEMNVSTLELGDSALYLCASSNGTSGGDTQYFGPGTRLTVL.

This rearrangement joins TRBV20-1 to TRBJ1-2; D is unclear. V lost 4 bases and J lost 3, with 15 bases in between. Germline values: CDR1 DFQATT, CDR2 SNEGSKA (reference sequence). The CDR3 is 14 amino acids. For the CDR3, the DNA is TGCAGTGCTATCAATGGACGACTCTACTATGGCTACACCTTC. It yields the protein CSAINGRLYYGYTF.

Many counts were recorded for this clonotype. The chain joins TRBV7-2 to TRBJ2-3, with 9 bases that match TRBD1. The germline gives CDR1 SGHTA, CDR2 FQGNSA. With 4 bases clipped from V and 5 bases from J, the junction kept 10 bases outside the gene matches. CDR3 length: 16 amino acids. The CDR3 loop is CASSSLTGGYQDTQYF. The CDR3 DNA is TGTGCCAGCAGCTCCTTGACAGGGGGGTATCAAGATACGCAGTATTTT.

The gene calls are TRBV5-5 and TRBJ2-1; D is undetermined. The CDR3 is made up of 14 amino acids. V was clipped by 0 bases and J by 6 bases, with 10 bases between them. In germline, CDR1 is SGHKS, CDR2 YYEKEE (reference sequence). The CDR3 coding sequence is TGTGCCAGCAGCTTGGCCACTCTGGTCAATGAGCAGTTCTTC. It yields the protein CASSLATLVNEQFF.

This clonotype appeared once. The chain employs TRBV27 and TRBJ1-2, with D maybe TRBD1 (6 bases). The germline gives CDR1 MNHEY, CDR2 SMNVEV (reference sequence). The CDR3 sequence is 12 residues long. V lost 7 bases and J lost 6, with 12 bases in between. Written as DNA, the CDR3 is TGTGCCAGCATGGGGGCATCTAATGGCTACACCTTC. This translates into CASMGASNGYTF.

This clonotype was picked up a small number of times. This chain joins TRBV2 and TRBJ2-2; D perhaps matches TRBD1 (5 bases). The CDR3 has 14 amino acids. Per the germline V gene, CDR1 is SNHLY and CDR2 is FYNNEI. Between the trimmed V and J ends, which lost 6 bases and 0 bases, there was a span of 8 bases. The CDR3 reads CASRVGANTGELFF. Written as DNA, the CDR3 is TGTGCCAGCAGGGTAGGGGCGAACACCGGGGAGCTGTTTTTT.

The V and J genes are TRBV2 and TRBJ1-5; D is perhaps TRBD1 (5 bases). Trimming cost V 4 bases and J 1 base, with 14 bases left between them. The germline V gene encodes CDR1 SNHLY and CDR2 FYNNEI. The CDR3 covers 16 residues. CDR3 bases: TGTGCCAGCAGTGGGACCAGGGAAGTCAGCAATCAGCCCCAGCATTTT. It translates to CASSGTREVSNQPQHF.

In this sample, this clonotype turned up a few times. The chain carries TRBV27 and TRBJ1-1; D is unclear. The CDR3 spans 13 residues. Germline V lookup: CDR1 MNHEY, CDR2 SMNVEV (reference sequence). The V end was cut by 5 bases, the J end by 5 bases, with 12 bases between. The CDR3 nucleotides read TGTGCCAGCAGTATTGGGGTGAGGACTGAAGCTTTCTTT. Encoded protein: CASSIGVRTEAFF.

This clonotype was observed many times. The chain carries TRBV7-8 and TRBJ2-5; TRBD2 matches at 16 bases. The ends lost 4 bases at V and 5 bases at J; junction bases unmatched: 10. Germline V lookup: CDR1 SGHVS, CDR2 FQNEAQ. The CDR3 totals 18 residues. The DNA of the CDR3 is TGTGCCAGCAGCTGGGAAGGGACTAGCGGGGGGGCCTGGGAGACCCAGTACTTC. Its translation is CASSWEGTSGGAWETQYF.

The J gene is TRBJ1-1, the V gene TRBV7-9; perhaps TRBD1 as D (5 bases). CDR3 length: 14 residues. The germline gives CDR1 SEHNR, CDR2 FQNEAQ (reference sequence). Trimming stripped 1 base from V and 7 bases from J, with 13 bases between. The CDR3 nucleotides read TGTGCCAGCAGCTTAGGATGGGACTACCTTGAAGCTTTCTTT. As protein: CASSLGWDYLEAFF.

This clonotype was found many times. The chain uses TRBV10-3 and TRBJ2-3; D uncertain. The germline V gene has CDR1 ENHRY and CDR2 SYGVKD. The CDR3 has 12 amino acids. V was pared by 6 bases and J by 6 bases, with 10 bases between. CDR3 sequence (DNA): TGTGCCATCAGCTTAGCCTCGGATACGCAGTATTTT. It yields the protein CAISLASDTQYF.

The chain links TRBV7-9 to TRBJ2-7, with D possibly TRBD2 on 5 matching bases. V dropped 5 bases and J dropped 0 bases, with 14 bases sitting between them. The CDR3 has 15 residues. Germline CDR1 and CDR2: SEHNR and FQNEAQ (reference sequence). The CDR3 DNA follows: TGTGCCAGCAGCCCAAAGACGGGGAGCTCCTACGAGCAGTACTTC. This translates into CASSPKTGSSYEQYF.

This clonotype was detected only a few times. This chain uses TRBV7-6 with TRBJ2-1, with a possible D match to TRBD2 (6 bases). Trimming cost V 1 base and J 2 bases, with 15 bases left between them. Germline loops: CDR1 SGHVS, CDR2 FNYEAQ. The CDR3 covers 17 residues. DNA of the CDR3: TGTGCCAGCAGCTTAGAACACCCGGGGGTGACCTACAATGAGCAGTTCTTC. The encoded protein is CASSLEHPGVTYNEQFF.

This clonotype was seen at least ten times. Here the CDR3 reads CASSRGDETQYF. CDR3 nucleotides: TGTGCCAGTTCCAGGGGGGATGAGACCCAGTACTTC. This chain joins TRBV2 and TRBJ2-5, with a tentative D call TRBD1 (7 bases). The CDR3 has 12 residues. Trimming cost V 9 bases and J 5 bases, with 13 bases left between them. Germline loops: CDR1 SNHLY, CDR2 FYNNEI. Combining the CDR3 with reference TRBV2 and TRBJ2-5 gives the whole variable domain EPEVTQTPSHQVTQMGQEVILRCVPISNHLYFYWYRQILGQKVEFLVSFYNNEISEKSEIFDDQFSVERPDGSNFTLKIRSTKLEDSAMYFCASSRGDETQYFGPGTRLLVL.

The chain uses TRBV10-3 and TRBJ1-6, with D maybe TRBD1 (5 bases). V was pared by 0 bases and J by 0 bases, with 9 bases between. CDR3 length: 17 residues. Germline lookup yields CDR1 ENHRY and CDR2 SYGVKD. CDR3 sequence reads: CAISESPGASYNSPLHF. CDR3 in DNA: TGTGCCATCAGTGAGTCACCCGGGGCCTCCTATAATTCACCCCTCCACTTT.

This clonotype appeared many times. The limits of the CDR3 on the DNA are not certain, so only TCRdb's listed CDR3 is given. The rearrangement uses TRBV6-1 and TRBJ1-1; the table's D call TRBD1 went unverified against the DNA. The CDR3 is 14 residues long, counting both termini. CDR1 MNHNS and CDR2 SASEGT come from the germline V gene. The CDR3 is CASSSSDRGTEAFF.

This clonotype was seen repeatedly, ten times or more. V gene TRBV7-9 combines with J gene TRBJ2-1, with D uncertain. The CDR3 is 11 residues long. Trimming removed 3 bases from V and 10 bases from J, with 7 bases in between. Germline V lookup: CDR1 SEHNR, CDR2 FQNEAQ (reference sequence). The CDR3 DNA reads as TGTGCCAGCAGCTTCAGGCAAGAGCAGTTCTTC. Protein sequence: CASSFRQEQFF.

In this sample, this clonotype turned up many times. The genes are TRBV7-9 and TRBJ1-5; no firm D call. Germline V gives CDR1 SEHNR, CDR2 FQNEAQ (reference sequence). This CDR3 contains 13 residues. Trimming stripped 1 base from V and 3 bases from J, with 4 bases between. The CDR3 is CASSLEVNQPQHF. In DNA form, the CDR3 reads TGTGCCAGCAGCTTAGAAGTCAATCAGCCCCAGCATTTT.